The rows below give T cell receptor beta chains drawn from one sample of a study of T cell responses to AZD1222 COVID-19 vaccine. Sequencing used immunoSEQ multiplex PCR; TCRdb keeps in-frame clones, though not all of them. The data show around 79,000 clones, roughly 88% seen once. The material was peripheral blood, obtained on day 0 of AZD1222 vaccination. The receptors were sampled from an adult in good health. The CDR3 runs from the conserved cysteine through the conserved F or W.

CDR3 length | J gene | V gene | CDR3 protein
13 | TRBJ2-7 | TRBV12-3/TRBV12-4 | CASSKTPSGEQYF
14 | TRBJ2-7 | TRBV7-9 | CASSSTGDRDEQYF
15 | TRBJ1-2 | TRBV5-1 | CASSLEAASNYGYTF
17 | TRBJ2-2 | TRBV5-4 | CASSLGLAGGPTGELFF
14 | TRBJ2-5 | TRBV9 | CASSVGARGETQYF
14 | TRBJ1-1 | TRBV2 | CASSSQGAGDEAFF
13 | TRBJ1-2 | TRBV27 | CASSLGRRSGYTF
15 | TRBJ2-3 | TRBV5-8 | CASSLALAGSDTQYF
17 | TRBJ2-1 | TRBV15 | CATSTRIGGPSYNEQFF
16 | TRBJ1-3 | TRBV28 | CASNSAPGDTGNTIYF
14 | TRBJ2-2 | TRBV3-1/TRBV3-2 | CASSYNPGTGELFF
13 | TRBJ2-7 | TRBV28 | CASSLNTIYEQYF
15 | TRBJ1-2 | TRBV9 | CASSLTLGGTYGYTF
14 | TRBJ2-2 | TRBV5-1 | CASSRDRGTGELFF
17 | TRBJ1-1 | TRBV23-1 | CASSQSGDRAKNTEAFF
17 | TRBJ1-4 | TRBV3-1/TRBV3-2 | CASSPSRGAGENEKLFF
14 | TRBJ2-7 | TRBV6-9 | CAIPGRKSSYEQYF
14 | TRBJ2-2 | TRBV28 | CASSLAEGTGELFF
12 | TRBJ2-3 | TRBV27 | CASSSSSDTQYF
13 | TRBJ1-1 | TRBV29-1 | CSVTMLRDTEAFF
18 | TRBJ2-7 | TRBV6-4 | CASSDGTGEGLAGDEQYF
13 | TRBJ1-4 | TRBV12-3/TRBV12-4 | CASSPPGGEKLFF
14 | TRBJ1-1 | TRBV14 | CASRAGVRNTEAFF
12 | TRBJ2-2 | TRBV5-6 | CATQRGAGELFF
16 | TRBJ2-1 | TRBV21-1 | CASSTSGTSGINEQFF
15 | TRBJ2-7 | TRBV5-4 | CASSLAGTQAYEQYF
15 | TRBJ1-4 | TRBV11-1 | CASSYRGQPNEKLFF
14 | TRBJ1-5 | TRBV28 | CASSFPGPNQPQHF
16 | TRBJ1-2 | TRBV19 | CASSIGGMGQNYGYTF
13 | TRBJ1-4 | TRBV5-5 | CASSLGSFEKLFF
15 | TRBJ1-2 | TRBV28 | CASGTPDRGSYGYTF
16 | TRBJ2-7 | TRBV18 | CASSPGGTRGPYEQYF
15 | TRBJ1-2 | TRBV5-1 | CASSRVNCLNYGYTF
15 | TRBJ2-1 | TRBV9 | CASSAHLAGVAEQFF
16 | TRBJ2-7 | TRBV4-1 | CASSQVLAGGSYEQYF
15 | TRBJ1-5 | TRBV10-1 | CASSRTRGDYQPQHF
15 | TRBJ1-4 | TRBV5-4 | CASSFGIPTNEKLFF
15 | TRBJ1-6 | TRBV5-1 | CASSSSTGGESPLHF
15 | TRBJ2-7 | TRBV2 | CASSDRWTGGYEQYF
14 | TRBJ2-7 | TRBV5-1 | CASSLGRSSYEQYF
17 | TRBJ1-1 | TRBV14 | CASSQDLFLPLNTEAFF
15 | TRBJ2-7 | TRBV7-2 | CASSVTGSHSYEQYF
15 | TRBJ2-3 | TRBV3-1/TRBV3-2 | CASSQDRGRTDTQYF
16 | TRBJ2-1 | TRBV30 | CAWSLPLLAGKNEQFF
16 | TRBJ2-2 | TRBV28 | CASSLALAGVTGELFF
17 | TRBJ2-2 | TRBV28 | CASSWGTGGSFTGELFF
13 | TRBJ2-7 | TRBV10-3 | CAAGTSGSYEQYF
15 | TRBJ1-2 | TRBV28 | CASIGGTTESYGYTF
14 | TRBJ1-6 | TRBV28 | CASSTGQGASPLHF